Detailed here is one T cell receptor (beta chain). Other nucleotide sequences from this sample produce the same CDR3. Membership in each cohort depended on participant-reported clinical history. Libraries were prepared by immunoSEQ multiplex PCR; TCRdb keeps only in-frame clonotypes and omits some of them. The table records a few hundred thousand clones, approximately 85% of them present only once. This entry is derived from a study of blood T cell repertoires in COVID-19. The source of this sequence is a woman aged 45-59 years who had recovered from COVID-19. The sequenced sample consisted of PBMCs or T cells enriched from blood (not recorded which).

The CDR3 loop reads CASSQGQGRGYGYTF. The CDR3 DNA follows: TGTGCCAGCAGCCAAGGACAGGGAAGAGGCTATGGCTACACCTTC. V and J are TRBV3-1 (or the pseudogene TRBV3-2) and TRBJ1-2; 7 nucleotides line up with TRBD1. The CDR3 has 15 amino acids. V was clipped by 1 base and J by 4 bases; unmatched bases: 6. The germline V gene encodes CDR1 LGHDT and CDR2 YNNKEL (reference sequence).